The 14 T cell receptor beta chains below all came from one sample that was sequenced in a study of blood T cells in healthy people across ages. Then a second PCR, running roughly 6 to 12 cycles, was carried out with a sample-barcoded 5' primer and a J-beta primer mix. MiXCR, run by TCRdb on the 5' RACE reads, gives a single entry per CDR3 protein. The sample shows some 900,000 distinct CDR3 sequences, 48% of them seen only once. The sample consisted of blood. The receptors were gathered from a man between 25 and 39 years old in good health.

The genes are TRBV4-3 and TRBJ1-2; 7 bases line up with TRBD1. The V gene end was trimmed by 2 bases and the J gene end by 6 bases; junction bases not matched to a gene: 6. The V gene's germline CDR1 is LGHNA and CDR2 YSLEER. The CDR3 sequence is 14 residues long. The CDR3 DNA sequence: TGCGCCAGCAGCCAATCGGGCAGGGGGAATGGCTACACCTTC. Protein product: CASSQSGRGNGYTF.

The V call is TRBV27, the J call TRBJ1-1; 7 bases map to TRBD1. CDR3 length: 15 residues. Germline CDR1 is MNHEY and CDR2 is SMNVEV (reference sequence). The V gene end was trimmed by 1 base and the J gene end by 4 bases; junction bases not matched to a gene: 6. CDR3 nucleotide sequence: TGTGCCAGCAGTTTATTAACAGGGGCTGGCACTGAAGCTTTCTTT. The encoded protein is CASSLLTGAGTEAFF.

The chain joins TRBV6-2 or TRBV6-3 to TRBJ2-1; 8 bases are shared with TRBD2. The CDR3 loop spans 19 amino acids. CDR1 is MNHEY, CDR2 SVGEGT, per germline. The ends lost 3 bases at V and 4 bases at J; junction bases unmatched: 17. CDR3 in amino acids: CASSYLWQGRRGAYNEQFF. The CDR3 DNA sequence: TGTGCCAGCAGTTATCTATGGCAGGGGCGGCGGGGGGCTTACAATGAGCAGTTCTTC.

V and J are TRBV19 and TRBJ2-2; D is perhaps TRBD2 (5 bases). V lost 5 bases to trimming and J lost 4 bases, with 17 bases between them. The CDR3 contains 16 residues. Looked up from germline, CDR1 is LNHDA and CDR2 is SQIVND (reference sequence). CDR3: CASSPASLGSTGELFF. In DNA, the CDR3 is TGTGCCAGTAGTCCCGCCTCTTTAGGGAGCACCGGGGAGCTGTTTTTT. Full variable domain (outside the CDR3, taken from reference TRBV19 and TRBJ2-2): DGGITQSPKYLFRKEGQNVTLSCEQNLNHDAMYWYRQDPGQGLRLIYYSQIVNDFQKGDIAEGYSVSREKKESFPLTVTSAQKNPTAFYLCASSPASLGSTGELFFGEGSRLTVL.

This clonotype came up a few times. This rearrangement joins TRBV7-2 to TRBJ2-1; D might be TRBD2 (5 bases). The V gene's germline CDR1 is SGHTA and CDR2 FQGNSA. Trimming pared 5 bases from V and 5 bases from J, leaving 22 bases between. The CDR3 length is 17 residues. In DNA, the CDR3 is TGTGCCAGCAGCCCGCCCCTGGGGTTCGGGATAGACAATGAGCAGTTCTTC. It codes for CASSPPLGFGIDNEQFF.

DNA of the CDR3: TGTGCCAGCAGCGCCTCTAGCGGGGCTTCCTACAATGAGCAGTTCTTC. This sequence encodes CASSASSGASYNEQFF. V gene TRBV9 combines with J gene TRBJ2-1, with 9 bases lining up with TRBD2. The germline V gene has CDR1 SGDLS and CDR2 YYNGEE. This CDR3 contains 16 residues. Trimming cost V 3 bases and J 1 base; bases outside gene matches: 5.

This clonotype was seen only a few times. The chain carries TRBV10-3 and TRBJ1-2; 9 nucleotides line up with TRBD1. This CDR3 is 15 amino acids long. The V and J ends lost 0 bases and 4 bases, in that order; junction bases with no gene match: 3. From germline, CDR1 is ENHRY and CDR2 SYGVKD. The CDR3 coding sequence is TGTGCCATCAGTGAGTCGACAGGGGGTACCTATGGCTACACCTTC. Translation: CAISESTGGTYGYTF.

The chain carries TRBV20-1 and TRBJ2-5; no clear D gene. The V gene lost 6 bases and the J gene lost 1 base, with 12 bases spanning the gap. The CDR3 has 13 amino acids. Per germline, CDR1 DFQATT and CDR2 SNEGSKA (reference sequence). The CDR3 reads CSAAQPVQETQYF. DNA for the CDR3: TGCAGTGCAGCCCAGCCGGTCCAAGAGACCCAGTACTTC.

The chain has TRBV4-2 and TRBJ2-5, with D possibly matching TRBD2 (5 bases). TRBJ2-7 matches the DNA end more closely, so the J call is doubtful. Germline assignment: CDR1 LGHNA and CDR2 YNFKEQ. The CDR3 is made up of 14 amino acids. CDR3 DNA sequence: TGTGCCAGCAGCCAAGCCGGGAACAATTACGAGCAGTACTTC. Its translation: CASSQAGNNYEQYF.

Comment on this clonotype: The CDR3 ends on some other residue instead of the conserved phenylalanine or tryptophan, so this is likely a read error. The chain employs TRBV7-9 and TRBJ2-1; 7 nucleotides align to TRBD1. CDR1 SEHNR and CDR2 FQNEAQ come from the germline V gene (reference sequence). Unmatched junction bases numbered 7, after V lost 4 bases and J lost 10 bases. The CDR3 sequence is 13 residues long. CDR3 sequence: CASSSQGLEEQFV. CDR3 DNA: TGTGCCAGCAGCTCACAGGGGCTGGAGGAGCAGTTCGTC.

To note about this clonotype: Being one base from a much bigger clone, this may be a read error. The CDR3 sequence is CSVEGESTDTQYF. CDR3 nucleotide sequence: TGCAGCGTTGAAGGGGAAAGCACAGATACGCAGTATTTT. J is TRBJ2-3 and V is TRBV29-1, with unresolved D. The CDR3 totals 13 residues. Between the trimmed V and J ends, which lost 1 base and 0 bases, there was a span of 5 bases. Germline CDR1 SQVTM, CDR2 ANQGSEA.

J is TRBJ2-1 and V is TRBV4-2, with D perhaps TRBD1 (5 bases). Germline values: CDR1 LGHNA, CDR2 YNFKEQ. Trimming left V 5 bases short and J 7 bases short, with 18 bases between. This CDR3 is built from 15 residues. The chain's CDR3 is CASSSVAGLRNEQFF. The DNA for the CDR3 is TGTGCCAGCAGCAGTGTCGCAGGGTTAAGGAATGAGCAGTTCTTC.

The chain links TRBV5-5 to TRBJ2-7; tentative D call: TRBD2 (6 bases). CDR3 length: 14 residues. V lost 4 bases to trimming and J lost 3 bases, with 14 bases between them. The V gene's germline CDR1 is SGHKS and CDR2 YYEKEE (reference sequence). DNA of the CDR3: TGTGCCAGCAGCCCCGCGGTGGGGGGCTACGAGCAGTACTTC. Protein sequence: CASSPAVGGYEQYF.

V usage is TRBV11-2 and J usage is TRBJ2-3; D unresolved. V shed 1 base and J shed 2 bases, with 13 bases lying between them. Germline-derived CDR1 and CDR2 are SGHAT and FQNNGV. This CDR3 contains 16 residues. In DNA form, the CDR3 reads TGTGCCAGCAGCTTAGGCCACATTCCGGCCACAGATACGCAGTATTTT. It translates to CASSLGHIPATDTQYF.